Shown below are 30 T cell receptor beta chains from a single sample sequenced in a study of blood T cell repertoires in COVID-19. The method was immunoSEQ multiplex PCR; TCRdb's version includes in-frame clones alone and lacks a portion of them. Counted here are roughly 150,000 clones, roughly 90% occurring once; the ten biggest clones make up approximately 3%. Sequenced: peripheral blood. These TCRs come from a man in his sixties with acute or convalescent COVID-19.

The chain has TRBV30 and TRBJ1-1, with D possibly TRBD1 on 5 matching bases. This CDR3 spans 14 amino acids. Per germline, CDR1 GTSNPN and CDR2 SVGIG (reference sequence). Trimming shortened V by 0 bases and J by 5 bases, and 13 bases separated the two germline ends. The CDR3 sequence is CAWSVIRVGTEAFF. For the CDR3, the DNA is TGTGCCTGGAGTGTAATCAGGGTAGGAACTGAAGCTTTCTTT.

This clone has just one count. The rearrangement uses TRBV2 and TRBJ1-1; D not certain. CDR3 length equals 15 residues. Germline CDR1 reads SNHLY; CDR2 reads FYNNEI. Trimming stripped 6 bases from V and 3 bases from J, with 17 bases between. The CDR3 spells CASRGLGAWDTEAFF. CDR3 nucleotides: TGTGCCAGCAGGGGCCTGGGAGCTTGGGACACTGAAGCTTTCTTT.

The V gene is TRBV7-9, the J gene TRBJ2-7; the D gene is possibly TRBD1 (5 bases). V lost 1 base and J lost 5, with 15 bases in between. This CDR3 is built from 15 residues. From germline, CDR1 is SEHNR and CDR2 FQNEAQ (reference sequence). CDR3 residues: CASSLGSGLIDEQYF. The DNA for the CDR3 is TGTGCCAGCAGCTTAGGCTCAGGGTTAATTGACGAGCAGTACTTC.

This rearrangement joins TRBV7-2 to TRBJ2-6, with TRBD1 as a possible D gene (5 bases). V shed 0 bases and J shed 0 bases, with 9 bases lying between them. The CDR3 contains 17 residues. Germline V gene sequence: CDR1 SGHTA, CDR2 FQGNSA. CDR3: CASSLAGQASGANVLTF. As DNA, the CDR3 is TGTGCCAGCAGCTTAGCGGGGCAGGCCTCTGGGGCCAACGTCCTGACTTTC.

The V gene is TRBV4-1, the J gene TRBJ1-5; TRBD1 matches 8 bases. Trimming cost V 3 bases and J 0 bases; bases outside gene matches: 10. From germline, CDR1 is MGHRA and CDR2 YSYEKL. The CDR3 has 18 residues. The CDR3 sequence is CASSQRDRLIDSNQPQHF. Here the CDR3 DNA reads TGCGCCAGCAGCCAGCGGGACAGGCTCATTGATAGCAATCAGCCCCAGCATTTT.

This sequence joins TRBV7-9 and TRBJ1-2, with 10 bases that match TRBD1. The germline gives CDR1 SEHNR, CDR2 FQNEAQ (reference sequence). This CDR3 is 13 amino acids long. The J segment lost 6 bases and the V segment lost 5 bases, leaving 3 bases of the junction unmatched. The CDR3 DNA reads as TGTGCCAGCAGCGTCGGGACAGGGGATGGCTACACCTTC. Encoded protein: CASSVGTGDGYTF.

The chain uses TRBV5-6 and TRBJ1-2; D is perhaps TRBD1 (6 bases). The CDR3 consists of 15 residues. The germline V and J ends were trimmed by 3 bases and 2 bases, with 14 bases remaining between them. The germline CDR1 and CDR2 sequences are SGHDT and YYEEEE. CDR3 DNA: TGTGCCAGCAGCTCAGACCGAGACAGGAACTATGGCTACACCTTC. Translation: CASSSDRDRNYGYTF.

V is TRBV7-2 and J is TRBJ1-1; 8 positions agree with TRBD1. With 2 bases clipped from V and 4 bases from J, the junction kept 18 bases outside the gene matches. Per the germline V gene, CDR1 is SGHTA and CDR2 is FQGNSA. The CDR3 has 19 residues. As DNA, the CDR3 is TGTGCCAGCAGCTTATTTAATTCAGGGGGCGTACGGGGTCGCACTGAAGCTTTCTTT. Translated: CASSLFNSGGVRGRTEAFF.

The chain has TRBV5-4 and TRBJ1-6, with D perhaps TRBD1 (6 bases). Trimming stripped 3 bases from V and 4 bases from J, with 14 bases between. Germline CDR1 and CDR2: SGHNT and YYREEE (reference sequence). The CDR3 is made up of 16 amino acids. The CDR3 region has the DNA TGTGCCAGCAGCTGGGGGCAGGCCAGTTATAATTCACCCCTCCACTTT. This encodes CASSWGQASYNSPLHF.

This rearrangement joins TRBV6-6 to TRBJ1-4; the match to TRBD1 covers 9 bases. The ends lost 5 bases at V and 10 bases at J; junction bases unmatched: 11. From germline, CDR1 is MNHNY and CDR2 SVGAGI (reference sequence). The CDR3 runs 15 residues. The CDR3 loop reads CASSDRDRVIGKLFF. The CDR3 DNA sequence: TGTGCCAGCAGTGACCGGGACAGGGTGATCGGAAAACTGTTTTTT.

This clone was observed a single time. V and J are TRBV19 and TRBJ2-1; a weak D match, TRBD2 (5 bases). Germline V lookup: CDR1 LNHDA, CDR2 SQIVND (reference sequence). V was clipped by 3 bases and J by 8 bases, with 14 bases between them. The CDR3 is 14 amino acids. The chain's CDR3 is CASSIVSSSYEQFF. The CDR3 nucleotides are TGTGCCAGTAGTATTGTCTCTAGCTCCTATGAGCAGTTCTTC.

The rearrangement joins TRBV29-1 to TRBJ1-5, with D tentatively TRBD1 (6 bases). This CDR3 is built from 12 residues. Per germline, CDR1 SQVTM and CDR2 ANQGSEA. V was cut by 4 bases and J by 4 bases, with 8 bases left in between. The CDR3 loop reads CSVVGANQPQHF. In DNA form, the CDR3 reads TGCAGCGTTGTGGGGGCGAATCAGCCCCAGCATTTT.

This chain connects TRBV5-1 to TRBJ1-1; 7 bases fit TRBD1. The length of the CDR3 is 15 residues. Germline assignment: CDR1 SGHRS and CDR2 YFSETQ. V gave up 0 bases and J gave up 1 base; unmatched junction bases: 3. CDR3 DNA sequence: TGCGCCAGCAGCTTGGAAGGACAGGCGAACACTGAAGCTTTCTTT. Translation gives CASSLEGQANTEAFF. Based on the CDR3 plus reference TRBV5-1 and TRBJ1-1, the full variable domain is KAGVTQTPRYLIKTRGQQVTLSCSPISGHRSVSWYQQTPGQGLQFLFEYFSETQRNKGNFPGRFSGRQFSNSRSEMNVSTLELGDSALYLCASSLEGQANTEAFFGQGTRLTVV.

The chain uses TRBV5-4 and TRBJ2-7; no clear D. The V gene's germline CDR1 is SGHNT and CDR2 YYREEE (reference sequence). The CDR3 contains 14 residues. Trimming pared 0 bases from V and 3 bases from J, leaving 10 bases between. CDR3 nucleotide sequence: TGTGCCAGCAGCTTGGCCAGACCGGGCTACGAGCAGTACTTC. It specifies CASSLARPGYEQYF.

The gene calls are TRBV6-4 and TRBJ2-2; 7 bases align to TRBD1. The germline gives CDR1 MRHNA, CDR2 SNTAGT. The length of the CDR3 is 14 residues. The V and J ends lost 4 bases and 6 bases, in that order; junction bases with no gene match: 5. The CDR3 DNA sequence: TGTGCCAGCAGTGTCGGGACAGCAGCCGGGGAGCTGTTTTTT. It encodes CASSVGTAAGELFF.

The chain has TRBV25-1 and TRBJ2-1; the match to TRBD1 covers 9 bases. Germline trimming cut 5 bases from V and 8 bases from J; bases unmatched to any gene: 10. The CDR3 totals 15 residues. The germline CDR1 and CDR2 sequences are MGHDK and SYGVNS. The CDR3 DNA reads TGTGCCAGCAGTCCCACAGGGGGCGCAGCCCATGAGCAGTTCTTC. Translating it yields CASSPTGGAAHEQFF.

This sequence joins TRBV7-8 and TRBJ1-1; 8 nucleotides agree with TRBD1. Per germline, CDR1 SGHVS and CDR2 FQNEAQ. The ends lost 7 bases at V and 3 bases at J; junction bases unmatched: 13. The CDR3 is 16 amino acids. DNA for the CDR3: TGTGCCAGCACCCCTGAAAGCAGGGGGCCGGACACTGAAGCTTTCTTT. This translates into CASTPESRGPDTEAFF.

This chain joins TRBV2 and TRBJ2-1; D remains unclear. The germline CDR1 and CDR2 sequences are SNHLY and FYNNEI. The CDR3 extends over 12 amino acids. The V end was cut by 6 bases, the J end by 9 bases, with 12 bases between. CDR3 sequence (DNA): TGTGCCAGCAGAGCTATTCGAGGTGAGCAGTTCTTC. Amino acids: CASRAIRGEQFF.

CDR3 amino acids: CASSFSDSPLHF. CDR3 sequence (DNA): TGTGCCAGCAGTTTCAGTGATTCACCCCTCCACTTT. The gene calls are TRBV12-3 or TRBV12-4 and TRBJ1-6; D remains unclear. V lost 3 bases and J 8 bases, leaving 5 bases between the germline ends. The CDR3 extends over 12 amino acids.

The sample holds one count of this clone. The DNA for the CDR3 is TGCAGCGTTGAAACCGGGACAGGGACCTACGAGCAGTACTTC. This encodes CSVETGTGTYEQYF. The J gene is TRBJ2-7, the V gene TRBV29-1; TRBD1 matches 9 bases. The CDR3 has 14 amino acids. CDR1 is SQVTM, CDR2 ANQGSEA, per germline. The J segment lost 2 bases and the V segment lost 2 bases, leaving 4 bases of the junction unmatched.

CDR3 amino acids: CASSEVQATNTEAFF. The CDR3 nucleotides read TGTGCCAGCAGTGAAGTTCAGGCAACGAACACTGAAGCTTTCTTT. The rearrangement joins TRBV2 to TRBJ1-1; D not resolved. The CDR3 is 15 residues long. V was shortened by 1 base and J by 1 base, with 10 bases between the two germline ends. Germline values: CDR1 SNHLY, CDR2 FYNNEI. The variable domain in full, completed from reference TRBV2 and TRBJ1-1, reads EPEVTQTPSHQVTQMGQEVILRCVPISNHLYFYWYRQILGQKVEFLVSFYNNEISEKSEIFDDQFSVERPDGSNFTLKIRSTKLEDSAMYFCASSEVQATNTEAFFGQGTRLTVV.

DNA of the CDR3: TGTGCCAGCAGCAAAAAGGTGGTAGAGCCCCGGGGTGAAAAACTGTTTTTT. This sequence encodes CASSKKVVEPRGEKLFF. The chain uses TRBV21-1 and TRBJ1-4. TRBV21-1 is deemed a pseudogene. This CDR3 comprises 17 residues.

The rearrangement links TRBV14 to TRBJ2-2; D uncertain. Trimming stripped 1 base from V and 3 bases from J, with 12 bases between. Germline V lookup: CDR1 SGHDN, CDR2 FVKESK. The CDR3 length is 16 residues. This CDR3 is CASSQGLARYTGELFF. The CDR3 DNA is TGTGCCAGCAGCCAAGGCTTAGCTAGATACACCGGGGAGCTGTTTTTT.

The rearrangement uses TRBV5-1 and TRBJ1-6, with a weak D call TRBD1 (5 bases). The V end was cut by 2 bases, the J end by 5 bases, with 14 bases between. Germline CDR1 is SGHRS and CDR2 is YFSETQ. The CDR3 covers 16 residues. Here the CDR3 DNA reads TGCGCCAGCAGCTTAGGTGACAGAATGAATAATTCACCCCTCCACTTT. This sequence encodes CASSLGDRMNNSPLHF.

The rearrangement uses TRBV19 and TRBJ1-5, with D uncertain. The CDR3 extends over 14 amino acids. Per germline, CDR1 LNHDA and CDR2 SQIVND (reference sequence). The V end was cut by 5 bases, the J end by 2 bases, with 10 bases between. CDR3 in amino acids: CASSDMNGNQPQHF. CDR3 sequence (DNA): TGTGCCAGTAGTGACATGAATGGCAATCAGCCCCAGCATTTT.

The V and J genes are TRBV18 and TRBJ2-1, with D perhaps matching TRBD2 (6 bases). Germline V lookup: CDR1 KGHSH, CDR2 LQKENI. Trimming left V 3 bases short and J 6 bases short, with 12 bases between. CDR3 length: 14 amino acids. CDR3 loop: CASSPGGVPNEQFF. In DNA, the CDR3 is TGTGCCAGCTCACCGGGGGGAGTTCCCAATGAGCAGTTCTTC.

The rearrangement uses TRBV18 and TRBJ2-4; D gene unclear. This CDR3 region has 14 residues. V lost 2 bases to trimming and J lost 4 bases, with 9 bases between them. The V gene's germline CDR1 is KGHSH and CDR2 LQKENI. The CDR3 spells CASSPTTVKNIQYF. The DNA for the CDR3 is TGTGCCAGCTCACCAACGACTGTAAAAAACATTCAGTACTTC.

The chain recombines TRBV6-6 with TRBJ2-4; D is unresolved. Trimming stripped 7 bases from V and 7 bases from J, with 14 bases between. This CDR3 comprises 13 residues. The germline V gene encodes CDR1 MNHNY and CDR2 SVGAGI (reference sequence). CDR3: CASTRDTGNIQYF. CDR3 bases: TGTGCCAGCACTCGAGACACTGGCAACATTCAGTACTTC.

CDR3 residues: CASSEMFRGAQREQYF. The CDR3 nucleotides are TGTGCCAGCAGTGAAATGTTTCGGGGGGCACAGCGCGAGCAGTACTTC. The J gene is TRBJ2-7, the V gene TRBV6-1; D possibly corresponds to TRBD2 (7 bases). V was clipped by 2 bases and J by 6 bases, with 20 bases between them. The CDR3 is 16 residues long. Per the germline V gene, CDR1 is MNHNS and CDR2 is SASEGT.

This clone was seen a handful of times. The J gene is TRBJ1-5, the V gene TRBV10-3; tentatively, D is TRBD1 (6 bases). V gave up 10 bases and J gave up 3 bases, with 10 bases separating them. Germline V gives CDR1 ENHRY, CDR2 SYGVKD. The CDR3 has 12 residues. For the CDR3, the DNA is TGTGCCACCGGACAGTTCAATCAGCCCCAGCATTTT. Amino acid sequence: CATGQFNQPQHF.